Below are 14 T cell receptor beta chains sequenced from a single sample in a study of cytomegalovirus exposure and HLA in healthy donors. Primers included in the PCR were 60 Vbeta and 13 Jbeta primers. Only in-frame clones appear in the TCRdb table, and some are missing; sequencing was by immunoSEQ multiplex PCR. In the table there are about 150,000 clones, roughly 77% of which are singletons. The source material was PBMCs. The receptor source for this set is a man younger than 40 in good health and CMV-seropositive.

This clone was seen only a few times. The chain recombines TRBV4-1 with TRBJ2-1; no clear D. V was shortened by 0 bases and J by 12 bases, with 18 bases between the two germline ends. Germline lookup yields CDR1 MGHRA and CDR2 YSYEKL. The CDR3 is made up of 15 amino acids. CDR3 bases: TGCGCCAGCAGCCAAGATCTGCAGGCCCTCCTCTCGCAGTTCTTC. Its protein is CASSQDLQALLSQFF.

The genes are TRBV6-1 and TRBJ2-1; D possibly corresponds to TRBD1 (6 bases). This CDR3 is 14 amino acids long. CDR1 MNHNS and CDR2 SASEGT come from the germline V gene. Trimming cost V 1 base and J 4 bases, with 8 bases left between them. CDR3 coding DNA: TGTGCCAGCAGTGAAGTTGACAGGTACAATGAGCAGTTCTTC. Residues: CASSEVDRYNEQFF.

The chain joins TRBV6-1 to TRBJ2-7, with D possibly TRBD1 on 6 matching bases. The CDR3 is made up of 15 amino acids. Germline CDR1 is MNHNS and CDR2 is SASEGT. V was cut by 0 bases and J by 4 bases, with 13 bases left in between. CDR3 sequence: CASSEAPGDGYEQYF. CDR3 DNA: TGTGCCAGCAGTGAAGCGCCAGGGGACGGGTACGAGCAGTACTTC.

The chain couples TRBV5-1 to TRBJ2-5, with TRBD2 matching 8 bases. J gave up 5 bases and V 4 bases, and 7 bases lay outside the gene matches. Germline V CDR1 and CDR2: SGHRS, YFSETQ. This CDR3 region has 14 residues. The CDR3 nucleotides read TGCGCCAGCAGCCCAAGGGCTAGCGGGGAGACCCAGTACTTC. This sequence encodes CASSPRASGETQYF.

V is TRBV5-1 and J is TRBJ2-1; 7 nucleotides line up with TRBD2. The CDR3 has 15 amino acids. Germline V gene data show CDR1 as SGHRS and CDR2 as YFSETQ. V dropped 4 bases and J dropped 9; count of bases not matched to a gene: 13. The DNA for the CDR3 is TGCGCCAGCAGCCTCAGGGCCGCGGGGGATAGTGAGCAGTTCTTC. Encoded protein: CASSLRAAGDSEQFF.

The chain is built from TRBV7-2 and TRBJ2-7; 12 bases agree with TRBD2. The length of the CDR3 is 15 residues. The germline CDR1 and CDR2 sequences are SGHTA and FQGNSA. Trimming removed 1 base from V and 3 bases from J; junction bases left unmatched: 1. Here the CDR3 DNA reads TGTGCCAGCAGCTTAGGACTAGCGGGGGTCTACGAGCAGTACTTC. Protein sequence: CASSLGLAGVYEQYF.

CDR3 in DNA: TGTGCCAGCAGCTTAGTACAGGGAGCCTACAATGAGCAGTTCTTC. Protein sequence: CASSLVQGAYNEQFF. The rearrangement links TRBV11-3 to TRBJ2-1, with D perhaps matching TRBD1 (6 bases). Germline V gene lookup returns CDR1 SGHNT and CDR2 YENEEA. This CDR3 region has 15 residues. V lost 1 base and J lost 2, with 9 bases in between.

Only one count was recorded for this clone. The CDR3 sequence is CASSLAGTGGLNYGYTF. The CDR3 nucleotides are TGTGCCAGCAGCTTGGCCGGGACAGGGGGGCTTAACTATGGCTACACCTTC. This chain connects TRBV5-6 to TRBJ1-2, with 11 bases identical to TRBD1. Trimming cost V 0 bases and J 1 base; bases outside gene matches: 5. Germline CDR1 reads SGHDT; CDR2 reads YYEEEE. This CDR3 comprises 17 residues.

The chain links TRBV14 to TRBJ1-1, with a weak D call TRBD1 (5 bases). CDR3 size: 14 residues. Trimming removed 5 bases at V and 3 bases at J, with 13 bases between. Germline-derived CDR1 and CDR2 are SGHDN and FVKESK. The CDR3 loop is CASSGLGTYTEAFF. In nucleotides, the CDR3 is TGTGCCAGCAGCGGACTAGGGACCTACACTGAAGCTTTCTTT. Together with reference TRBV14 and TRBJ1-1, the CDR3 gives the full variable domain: EAGVTQFPSHSVIEKGQTVTLRCDPISGHDNLYWYRRVMGKEIKFLLHFVKESKQDESGMPNNRFLAERTGGTYSTLKVQPAELEDSGVYFCASSGLGTYTEAFFGQGTRLTVV.

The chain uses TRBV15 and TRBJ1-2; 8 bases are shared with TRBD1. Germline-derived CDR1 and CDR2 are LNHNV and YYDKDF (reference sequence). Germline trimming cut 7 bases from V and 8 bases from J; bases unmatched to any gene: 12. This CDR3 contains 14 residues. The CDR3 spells CATNKQTGVRGYTF. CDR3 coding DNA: TGTGCCACCAACAAGCAGACAGGGGTTCGGGGCTACACCTTC. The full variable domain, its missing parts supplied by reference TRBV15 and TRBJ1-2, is DAMVIQNPRYQVTQFGKPVTLSCSQTLNHNVMYWYQQKSSQAPKLLFHYYDKDFNNEADTPDNFQSRRPNTSFCFLDIRSPGLGDTAMYLCATNKQTGVRGYTFGSGTRLTVV.

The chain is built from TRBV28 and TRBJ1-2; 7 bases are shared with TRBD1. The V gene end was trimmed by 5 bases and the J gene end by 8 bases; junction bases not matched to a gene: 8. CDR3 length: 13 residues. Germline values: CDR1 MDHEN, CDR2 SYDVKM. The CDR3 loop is CASSPPTGPGYTF. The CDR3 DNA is TGTGCCAGCAGTCCTCCGACAGGGCCCGGCTACACCTTC.

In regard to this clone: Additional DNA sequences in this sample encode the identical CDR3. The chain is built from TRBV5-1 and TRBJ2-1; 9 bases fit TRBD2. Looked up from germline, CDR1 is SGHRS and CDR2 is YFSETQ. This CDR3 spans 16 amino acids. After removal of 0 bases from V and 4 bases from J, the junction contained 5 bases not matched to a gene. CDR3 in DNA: TGCGCCAGCAGCTTGGCCGGTACTAGCGGGTACAATGAGCAGTTCTTC. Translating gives CASSLAGTSGYNEQFF. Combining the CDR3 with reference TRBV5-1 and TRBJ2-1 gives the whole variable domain KAGVTQTPRYLIKTRGQQVTLSCSPISGHRSVSWYQQTPGQGLQFLFEYFSETQRNKGNFPGRFSGRQFSNSRSEMNVSTLELGDSALYLCASSLAGTSGYNEQFFGPGTRLTVL.

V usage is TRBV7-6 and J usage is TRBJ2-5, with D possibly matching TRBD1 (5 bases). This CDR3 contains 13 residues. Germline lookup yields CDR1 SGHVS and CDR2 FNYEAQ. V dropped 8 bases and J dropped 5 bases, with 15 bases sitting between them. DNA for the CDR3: TGTGCCAGCGGGGCAGAGGCTACGGAGACCCAGTACTTC. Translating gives CASGAEATETQYF.

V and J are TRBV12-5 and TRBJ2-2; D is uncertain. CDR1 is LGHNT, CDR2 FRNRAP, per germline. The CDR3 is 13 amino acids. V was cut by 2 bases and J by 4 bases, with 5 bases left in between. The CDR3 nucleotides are TGTGCTAGTGGTTTGTCTAGCACCGGGGAGCTGTTTTTT. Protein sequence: CASGLSSTGELFF.